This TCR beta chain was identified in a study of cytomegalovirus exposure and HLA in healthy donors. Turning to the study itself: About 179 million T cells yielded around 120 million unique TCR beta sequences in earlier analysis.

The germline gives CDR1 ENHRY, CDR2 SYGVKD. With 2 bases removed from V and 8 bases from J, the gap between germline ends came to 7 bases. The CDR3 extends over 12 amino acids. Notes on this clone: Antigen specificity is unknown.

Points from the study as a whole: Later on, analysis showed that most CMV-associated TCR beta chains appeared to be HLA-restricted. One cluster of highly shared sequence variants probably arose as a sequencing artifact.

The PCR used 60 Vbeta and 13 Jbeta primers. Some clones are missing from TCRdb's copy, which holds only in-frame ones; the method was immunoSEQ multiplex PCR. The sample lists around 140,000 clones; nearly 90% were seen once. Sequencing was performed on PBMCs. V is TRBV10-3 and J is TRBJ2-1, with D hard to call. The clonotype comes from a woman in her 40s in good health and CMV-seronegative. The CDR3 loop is CAISEVADEQFF. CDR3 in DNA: TGTGCCATCAGTGAGGTGGCGGATGAGCAGTTCTTC.